These T cell receptor beta chains were read from a single sample in a study of T cells in Graves' hyperthyroidism and ophthalmopathy. Each CDR3 protein is one row after TCRdb ran MiXCR on the multiplex PCR reads. This table has roughly 420,000 distinct CDR3 sequences, approximately 15% appearing once. The material sequenced was blood. Source of these receptors: a woman younger than 35 with Graves' hyperthyroidism. CDR3s include the opening cysteine and the closing phenylalanine or tryptophan. The D gene is left open where the match is weak. Clone size is given for some rows only: seen once, a few or many times, or a class if the clone is expanded.

many	NA	TRBV12-3/TRBV12-4	TRBJ1-2	CASSLGSGNYGYTF	TGTGCCAGCAGTTTAGGGAGCGGTAACTATGGCTACACCTTC
many	NA	TRBV5-1	TRBJ2-2	CASSFAGYTGELFF	TGCGCCAGCAGCTTCGCAGGTTACACCGGGGAGCTGTTTTTT
many	NA	TRBV20-1	TRBJ1-5	CSARAGANSNQPQHF	TGCAGTGCTAGAGCGGGAGCTAATAGCAATCAGCCCCAGCATTTT
many	NA	TRBV6-1	TRBJ2-2	CAEQEQGDTGELFF	TGTGCCGAGCAAGAACAGGGAGACACCGGGGAGCTGTTTTTT
few	NA	TRBV28	TRBJ1-2	CASSLDHPGKIGGYTF	TGTGCCAGCAGTTTAGATCACCCAGGGAAAATTGGGGGCTACACCTTC
many	NA	TRBV29-1	TRBJ2-1	CSVEGASNNEQFF	TGCAGCGTTGAGGGGGCGTCCAACAATGAGCAGTTCTTC
NA	NA	TRBV24-1	TRBJ2-1	CATSVAGFNEQFF	TGTGCCACCAGTGTGGCAGGCTTCAATGAGCAGTTCTTC
many	NA	TRBV28	TRBJ1-5	CASSPGHRNQPQHF	TGTGCCAGCAGTCCTGGACACCGTAATCAGCCCCAGCATTTT
many	TRBD1	TRBV19	TRBJ2-7	CASSVSGGAYEQYF	TGTGCCAGTAGTGTCTCAGGGGGCGCTTACGAGCAGTACTTC
NA	TRBD2	TRBV25-1	TRBJ2-1	CASSPPGGSYNEQFF	TGTGCCAGCAGTCCCCCCGGGGGGTCCTACAATGAGCAGTTCTTC
few	TRBD1	TRBV5-8	TRBJ1-4	CASSSTGAGGEKLFF	TGTGCCAGCAGCTCGACAGGGGCGGGGGGAGAAAAACTGTTTTTT
many	NA	TRBV28	TRBJ2-3	CASSFSLSGITDTQYF	TGTGCCAGCAGTTTCTCTCTCTCGGGGATCACAGATACGCAGTATTTT
NA	NA	TRBV10-3	TRBJ1-5	CAIRPGLTNQPQHF	TGTGCCATCAGACCGGGACTGACCAATCAGCCCCAGCATTTT
few	TRBD1	TRBV7-9	TRBJ1-5	CASSLDGQGVPQHF	TGTGCCAGCAGCTTAGACGGACAGGGGGTGCCCCAGCATTTT
many	NA	TRBV11-2	TRBJ1-2	CASSPQRGTYGYTF	TGTGCCAGCAGCCCCCAGCGGGGGACCTATGGCTACACCTTC
many	TRBD2	TRBV10-3	TRBJ2-3	CAISGASGTSGRIADTQYF	TGTGCCATCAGTGGCGCATCCGGGACTAGCGGGAGGATCGCAGATACGCAGTATTTT
many	TRBD2	TRBV6-5	TRBJ2-3	CASSYSSGSGADTQYF	TGTGCCAGCAGTTACTCCAGCGGGAGTGGCGCAGATACGCAGTATTTT
many	NA	TRBV6-1	TRBJ1-3	CASSPGGDSGNTIYF	TGTGCCAGCTCCCCGGGGGGCGATAGTGGAAACACCATATATTTT
few	NA	TRBV2	TRBJ2-7	CASSVGGAGEQYF	TGTGCCAGCAGTGTGGGGGGGGCGGGAGAGCAGTACTTC
many	NA	TRBV19	TRBJ2-1	CASSPRLPSHEQFF	TGTGCCAGTAGTCCCCGCCTTCCGTCGCACGAGCAGTTCTTC
many	NA	TRBV2	TRBJ2-2	CASSDVGVGELFF	TGTGCCAGCAGTGATGTTGGGGTCGGGGAGCTGTTTTTT
NA	NA	TRBV29-1	TRBJ1-2	CSVEPTNYGYTF	TGCAGCGTTGAACCCACTAACTATGGCTACACCTTC
NA	TRBD2	TRBV19	TRBJ2-3	CASSKGRASTDTQYF	TGTGCCAGTAGTAAAGGGAGGGCCAGCACAGATACGCAGTATTTT
NA	TRBD2	TRBV7-7	TRBJ2-5	CASSRGLAETQYF	TGTGCTAGCAGCCGAGGACTAGCAGAGACCCAGTACTTC
many	NA	TRBV7-3	TRBJ1-1	CASSRSGLDTEAFF	TGTGCCAGCAGCCGCTCGGGGCTAGACACTGAAGCTTTCTTT
many	NA	TRBV13	TRBJ2-3	CASSRGRGDADTQYF	TGTGCCAGCAGCCGCGGAAGGGGGGATGCAGATACGCAGTATTTT
NA	TRBD2	TRBV11-1	TRBJ2-7	CASSPSGTSGDYEQYF	TGTGCCAGCAGCCCAAGCGGGACTAGCGGAGACTACGAGCAGTACTTC
many	NA	TRBV6-1	TRBJ1-2	CASRSSSDYGYTF	TGTGCCAGCCGGTCGAGCTCGGACTATGGCTACACCTTC
NA	TRBD1	TRBV28	TRBJ2-7	CASSFLTGGRNEQYF	TGTGCCAGCAGTTTCCTGACAGGGGGCAGGAACGAGCAGTACTTC
many	NA	TRBV13	TRBJ2-7	CASSSGNKRYEQYF	TGTGCCAGCAGCTCGGGAAATAAGCGTTACGAGCAGTACTTC
many	NA	TRBV6-1	TRBJ2-7	CASSWVLGGEQYF	TGTGCCAGCAGCTGGGTCCTTGGGGGCGAGCAGTACTTC
NA	TRBD2	TRBV6-2/TRBV6-3	TRBJ2-1	CASSLRGGDNEQFF	TGTGCCAGCAGCCTTAGGGGAGGGGACAATGAGCAGTTCTTC
many	TRBD2	TRBV7-9	TRBJ2-1	CASSPLLSGSTYNEQFF	TGTGCCAGCAGTCCACTTCTCAGCGGGAGCACCTACAATGAGCAGTTCTTC
NA	NA	TRBV19	TRBJ1-2	CASSILPGPRYGYTF	TGTGCCAGTAGTATTCTCCCCGGCCCGCGGTATGGCTACACCTTC
few	NA	TRBV20-1	TRBJ1-4	CSARHADTNEKLFF	TGCAGTGCCAGACATGCAGATACTAATGAAAAACTGTTTTTT
many	NA	TRBV25-1	TRBJ1-2	CASSDSPNYGYTF	TGTGCCAGCAGTGACTCCCCTAACTATGGCTACACCTTC
NA	TRBD2	TRBV5-1	TRBJ2-5	CASYRAPGGETQYF	TGCGCCAGCTACCGGGCCCCGGGAGGGGAGACCCAGTACTTC
many	NA	TRBV9	TRBJ2-5	CASSVVGSHQETQYF	TGTGCCAGCAGCGTAGTCGGCTCGCACCAAGAGACCCAGTACTTC
many	TRBD1	TRBV5-6	TRBJ1-4	CASSRTGQGEKLFF	TGTGCCAGCAGCCGGACAGGTCAAGGGGAAAAACTGTTTTTT
many	NA	TRBV2	TRBJ2-4	CASSRRFQGRTKNIQYF	TGTGCCAGCAGCCGAAGGTTCCAGGGGAGGACCAAAAACATTCAGTACTTC
NA	TRBD2	TRBV11-2	TRBJ2-1	CASSSEREELNEQFF	TGTGCCAGCAGCTCCGAACGGGAGGAGTTAAATGAGCAGTTCTTC
many	TRBD2	TRBV4-2	TRBJ2-7	CASSQGRLAASYEQYF	TGTGCCAGCAGCCAAGGGCGGCTAGCGGCCTCCTACGAGCAGTACTTC
few	NA	TRBV6-6	TRBJ2-6	CASSYGAGFGANVLTF	TGTGCCAGCAGTTACGGGGCAGGGTTTGGGGCCAACGTCCTGACTTTC
many	NA	TRBV18	TRBJ1-2	CASSPRVVGADYGYTF	TGTGCCAGCTCACCACGGGTCGTAGGGGCGGATTATGGCTACACCTTC